A single sample gave rise to the 5 T cell receptor beta chains below, sequenced in a study of identifying expanded T cells in peripheral blood. The method was immunoSEQ multiplex PCR; TCRdb's version includes in-frame clones alone and lacks a portion of them. The table records around 100,000 clones, roughly 88% of them present only once. The source material was blood. All receptors come from a person aged 18-70 years in good health.

This clone has only one observation. V and J are TRBV2 and TRBJ1-5; D not certain. With 2 bases removed from V and 4 bases from J, the gap between germline ends came to 12 bases. Germline V gene lookup returns CDR1 SNHLY and CDR2 FYNNEI. The CDR3 consists of 15 residues. The CDR3 DNA sequence: TGTGCCAGCAGTGAATTAAAGGTGGGAAATCAGCCCCAGCATTTT. This translates into CASSELKVGNQPQHF.

The CDR3 is CASSFRTGLFSGNTIYF. CDR3 DNA: TGTGCCAGCAGCTTCCGGACAGGCTTATTCTCTGGAAACACCATATATTTT. The chain joins TRBV7-9 to TRBJ1-3; TRBD1 matches at 7 bases. Germline CDR1 reads SEHNR; CDR2 reads FQNEAQ (reference sequence). V lost 3 bases and J lost 0; bases outside the gene matches: 8. The CDR3 covers 17 residues.

This chain uses TRBV5-4 with TRBJ1-2; perhaps TRBD1 as D (6 bases). CDR3 size: 13 residues. Trimming shortened V by 1 base and J by 4 bases, and 8 bases separated the two germline ends. Germline CDR1 reads SGHNT; CDR2 reads YYREEE (reference sequence). CDR3 sequence: CASSLWGAYGYTF. The CDR3 nucleotides read TGTGCCAGCAGCTTGTGGGGGGCCTATGGCTACACCTTC.

This chain connects TRBV4-1 to TRBJ2-7; possibly TRBD1 for D (7 bases). The V gene lost 0 bases and the J gene lost 2 bases, with 17 bases spanning the gap. Per germline, CDR1 MGHRA and CDR2 YSYEKL. This CDR3 contains 17 residues. The chain's CDR3 is CASSQDRGARGPYEQYF. As DNA, the CDR3 is TGCGCCAGCAGCCAAGACAGGGGGGCACGGGGGCCCTACGAGCAGTACTTC.

V gene TRBV5-1 combines with J gene TRBJ2-7, with D perhaps matching TRBD2 (6 bases). Germline values: CDR1 SGHRS, CDR2 YFSETQ. Deletions cut 3 bases from V and 5 bases from J, with 15 bases between. The CDR3 consists of 14 residues. The CDR3 DNA sequence: TGCGCCAGCAGCTCCTCCCCGGGCGGGGACGAGCAGTACTTC. Its protein product is CASSSSPGGDEQYF.